This TCR beta chain comes out of a study of shared clonotypes between healthy human individuals. Study background: With ages of 18 to 49, the donors were a couple of women and a few men.

Donors comprised healthy HIV-negative adults lacking recent acute infections or vaccinations. V was pared by 1 base and J by 8 bases, with 13 bases between. The length of the CDR3 is 14 residues. Germline V CDR1 and CDR2: SGDLS, YYNGEE. Some clones are missing from TCRdb's copy, which holds only in-frame ones; the method was immunoSEQ multiplex PCR. The table records 400,000 to 600,000 clones, roughly 85% of them present only once. The specimen was PBMCs. The chain uses TRBV9 and TRBJ2-1, with D tentatively TRBD2 (5 bases). The clonotype comes from a woman aged 35 to 49 in good health. Some clones in this sample may be carry-over from other donors' samples. The CDR3 nucleotides are TGTGCCAGCAGCGTAAGGTGGGAGCCGCATGAGCAGTTCTTC. It yields the protein CASSVRWEPHEQFF.